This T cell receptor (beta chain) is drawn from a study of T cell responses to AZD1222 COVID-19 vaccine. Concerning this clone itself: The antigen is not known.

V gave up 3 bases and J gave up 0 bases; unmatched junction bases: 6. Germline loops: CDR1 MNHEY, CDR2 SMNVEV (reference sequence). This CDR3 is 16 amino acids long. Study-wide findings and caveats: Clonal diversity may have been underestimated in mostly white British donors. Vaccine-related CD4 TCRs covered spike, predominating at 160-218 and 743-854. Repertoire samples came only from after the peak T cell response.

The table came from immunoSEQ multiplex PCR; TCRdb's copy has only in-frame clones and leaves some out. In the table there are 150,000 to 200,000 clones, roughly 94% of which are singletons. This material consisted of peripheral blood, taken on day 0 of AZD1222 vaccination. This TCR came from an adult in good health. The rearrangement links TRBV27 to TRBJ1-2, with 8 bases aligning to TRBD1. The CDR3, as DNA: TGTGCCAGCAGTTTGACAGGGGCCAGTTCTAACTATGGCTACACCTTC. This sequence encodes CASSLTGASSNYGYTF.